This record looks at one T cell receptor beta chain sequence and its context. The CDR3 extends over 16 amino acids. With 4 bases clipped from V and 3 bases from J, the junction kept 11 bases outside the gene matches. Germline CDR1 is LNHDA and CDR2 is SQIVND (reference sequence). Sequencing was performed with immunoSEQ multiplex PCR; in TCRdb, only in-frame clones are kept and a portion is missing. In the table there are around 130,000 clones, over 85% of which are singletons. The sample originates from a study of cytomegalovirus exposure and HLA in healthy donors. This chain joins TRBV19 and TRBJ1-1; 7 positions agree with TRBD1. The sequenced sample was PBMCs. This clonotype was obtained from a man under 40 in good health and CMV-seronegative. The CDR3 nucleotides are TGTGCCAGTAGTAAACTCGGAGGGGGCTTGGACACTGAAGCTTTCTTT. It is translated as CASSKLGGGLDTEAFF. The complete variable domain, with remaining parts taken from reference TRBV19 and TRBJ1-1, reads DGGITQSPKYLFRKEGQNVTLSCEQNLNHDAMYWYRQDPGQGLRLIYYSQIVNDFQKGDIAEGYSVSREKKESFPLTVTSAQKNPTAFYLCASSKLGGGLDTEAFFGQGTRLTVV.